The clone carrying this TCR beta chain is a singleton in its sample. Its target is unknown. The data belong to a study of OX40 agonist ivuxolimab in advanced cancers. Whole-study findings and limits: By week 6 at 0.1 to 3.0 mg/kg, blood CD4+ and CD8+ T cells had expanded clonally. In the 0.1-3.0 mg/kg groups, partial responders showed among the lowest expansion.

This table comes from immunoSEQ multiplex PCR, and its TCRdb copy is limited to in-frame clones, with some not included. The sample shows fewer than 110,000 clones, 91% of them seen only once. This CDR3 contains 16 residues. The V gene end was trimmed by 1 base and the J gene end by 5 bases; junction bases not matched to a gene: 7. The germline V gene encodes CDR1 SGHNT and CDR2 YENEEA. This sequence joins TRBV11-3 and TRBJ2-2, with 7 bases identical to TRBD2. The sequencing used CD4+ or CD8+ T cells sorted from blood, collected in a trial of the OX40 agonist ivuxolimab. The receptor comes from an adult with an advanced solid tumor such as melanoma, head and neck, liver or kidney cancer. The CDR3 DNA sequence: TGTGCCAGCAGCTTAGGTGCACTGGGGGGGACCGGGGAGCTGTTTTTT. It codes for CASSLGALGGTGELFF.